Listed below are T cell receptor beta chains from one sample, sequenced in a study of blood T cell repertoires in COVID-19. Profiled with immunoSEQ multiplex PCR; TCRdb holds only in-frame clones, not every one. There are roughly 280,000 clones in the sample; approximately 85% occur only once, and around 10% lies in the top ten. Material: peripheral blood. The receptors were gathered from a woman in her 70s with acute or convalescent COVID-19. Both conserved end residues are trimmed from each CDR3.

v_call	j_call	cdr3_aa
TRBV7-9	TRBJ1-6	ASSLGEGPFGPLH
TRBV10-1	TRBJ2-2	ATSPRGGELF
TRBV2	TRBJ1-6	ASRKRDRPYSPLH
TRBV20-1	TRBJ2-2	SASRGGYTGELF
TRBV5-5	TRBJ2-1	ASSPGQVYNEQF
TRBV19	TRBJ1-6	ASSMSGTYNSPLH
TRBV4-2	TRBJ2-4	ASSQEMQGSAKNIQY
TRBV6-5	TRBJ1-3	ASSRQGLGGNTIY
TRBV7-2	TRBJ1-2	ASSFFRDRVLRDPGYT
TRBV4-1	TRBJ2-1	ASSQGASGYSYNEQF
TRBV5-1	TRBJ2-7	ASSDRDNLYEQY
TRBV2	TRBJ1-2	ASIGGLGYGYT
TRBV2	TRBJ1-6	AIIPGQGTGPLH
TRBV4-2	TRBJ2-7	ASSQDLGPRIEQY
TRBV14	TRBJ2-1	ASSRSGGDNEQF
TRBV12-5	TRBJ2-2	ASGLVTQFTGELF
TRBV7-9	TRBJ2-5	ASSPPRLWAGQGETQY
TRBV2	TRBJ1-2	ARAGTGVNGYT
TRBV11-3	TRBJ1-1	ASSSGRGKGTEAF
TRBV2	TRBJ1-1	ASTRGETEAF
TRBV5-6	TRBJ1-1	ASSLDLGEVNTEAF
TRBV9	TRBJ1-1	ASSPRGGENTEAF
TRBV5-8	TRBJ1-2	ASSRTDNYGYT
TRBV5-1	TRBJ1-2	ASSLQGQGYT
TRBV3-1/TRBV3-2	TRBJ2-1	ASREGGVRKQF
TRBV2	TRBJ1-2	ASTGEGRGLYGYT
TRBV2	TRBJ1-6	ASSETGLHSPLH
TRBV7-9	TRBJ1-2	ASSYDRDYGYT
TRBV2	TRBJ2-1	ASSVGSTEQF
TRBV11-3	TRBJ2-1	ASSPRGTSSYNEQF
TRBV14	TRBJ2-7	ASSFRTGGFYEQY
TRBV6-7	TRBJ1-2	ASSVEGTGLPFLYGYT
TRBV5-1	TRBJ2-7	ASSVGQLYEQY
TRBV7-2	TRBJ2-7	ASSPRRGGSEQY
TRBV19	TRBJ2-7	ASSIGLGGEQY
TRBV3-1/TRBV3-2	TRBJ1-2	ASGSFNYGYT
TRBV5-1	TRBJ2-3	ASSSGQVVDTQY
TRBV3-1/TRBV3-2	TRBJ2-2	ASGGAGSRELF
TRBV7-2	TRBJ1-1	ASIEGRGSLEAF
TRBV5-1	TRBJ1-1	ASSLVRRAEAF
TRBV7-9	TRBJ2-5	ASSLVYTGNQETQY
TRBV11-2	TRBJ2-7	ASSLDLEPLYEQY
TRBV18	TRBJ2-1	ASSPSTTRGGEQF
TRBV12-3/TRBV12-4	TRBJ1-2	ASSRQVYGYT
TRBV4-1	TRBJ1-2	ASSQGSAASESYT
TRBV10-3	TRBJ1-2	AISGGQGVESGYT
TRBV5-1	TRBJ2-2	ASSGQGNTGELF
TRBV2	TRBJ2-1	ASSRGVGAEQF
TRBV2	TRBJ1-6	ASTPGLYGRGSPLH
TRBV5-1	TRBJ1-5	ASSLEGARDQPQH
TRBV5-1	TRBJ2-1	ASSLGDRELNEQF
TRBV2	TRBJ1-1	ARMKETEAF
TRBV7-2	TRBJ1-2	ASSQGTSYGYT
TRBV6-5	TRBJ1-1	ASSSPNRGPAEAF
TRBV27	TRBJ1-4	ASSQQGASEKLF
TRBV2	TRBJ2-1	ASRDSGGPYNEQF
TRBV7-3	TRBJ2-5	ASSSHAGETQY
TRBV6-6	TRBJ2-7	ASSYTRDAGEQY
TRBV7-8	TRBJ2-1	ASSLREAYNEQF